This TCR beta chain was recovered during a study of T cell changes during pregnancy in multiple sclerosis. Germline CDR1 SGHVS, CDR2 FQNEAQ. The junction had 19 bases not matched to a gene; V was cut back by 1 base and J by 4 bases. The CDR3 spans 20 residues. This table comes from immunoSEQ multiplex PCR, and its TCRdb copy is limited to in-frame clones, with some not included. The repertoire has 93,000 or so clones, about 90% of them found once; the top ten carry about 0.9%. J is TRBJ2-5 and V is TRBV7-8; 9 nucleotides align to TRBD1. Sequences were derived from peripheral blood, sampled after pregnancy. The sequence derives from a female donor with multiple sclerosis, enrolled in a pregnancy study. The CDR3 protein is CASSLVLRPGQGFGGETQYF. The CDR3 region has the DNA TGTGCCAGCAGCTTAGTTCTACGCCCGGGACAGGGTTTCGGGGGAGAGACCCAGTACTTC. Combining the CDR3 with reference TRBV7-8 and TRBJ2-5 gives the whole variable domain GAGVSQSPRYKVAKRGQDVALRCDPISGHVSLFWYQQALGQGPEFLTYFQNEAQLDKSGLPSDRFFAERPEGSVSTLKIQRTQQEDSAVYLCASSLVLRPGQGFGGETQYFGPGTRLLVL.